The 23 T cell receptor beta chains below come from one sample, sequenced in a study of molecular identifiers for immune sequencing clone quantification. A single record per CDR3 protein comes from TCRdb applying MiXCR to the PCR reads. The sample consists of just under 650,000 distinct CDR3 sequences, around 20% of them appearing once. The sequenced material came from naive CD8+ T cells from blood, with Jurkat cell RNA spiked in. Subset here: FACS-sorted CD8+CD4-CCR7+CD45RA+ naive T cells. These receptor sequences come from a human donor in good health. Some libraries in this study had Jurkat cell RNA spiked in.

In this sample, this clonotype turned up many times. This chain joins TRBV19 and TRBJ2-1; perhaps TRBD2 as D (6 bases). V lost 3 bases and J lost 9, with 12 bases in between. Looked up from germline, CDR1 is LNHDA and CDR2 is SQIVND (reference sequence). The CDR3 is 13 amino acids. This chain's CDR3 is CASSIGGDGEQFF. In nucleotides, the CDR3 is TGTGCCAGTAGTATTGGCGGGGACGGTGAGCAGTTCTTC.

V gene TRBV11-2 combines with J gene TRBJ1-1; 10 bases agree with TRBD1. Germline assignment: CDR1 SGHAT and CDR2 FQNNGV. The CDR3 is 17 amino acids. The trim removed 0 bases at V and 4 bases at J, leaving 8 bases unmatched. The CDR3 here is CASSLDQTGGMGTEAFF. CDR3 in DNA: TGTGCCAGCAGCTTAGATCAGACAGGGGGCATGGGCACTGAAGCTTTCTTT. Looking up the rest from reference TRBV11-2 and TRBJ1-1 gives the full variable domain: EAGVAQSPRYKIIEKRQSVAFWCNPISGHATLYWYQQILGQGPKLLIQFQNNGVVDDSQLPKDRFSAERLKGVDSTLKIQPAKLEDSAVYLCASSLDQTGGMGTEAFFGQGTRLTVV.

The genes are TRBV24-1 and TRBJ1-4; 12 nucleotides match TRBD1. V gave up 9 bases and J gave up 5 bases; unmatched junction bases: 3. CDR1 KGHDR and CDR2 SFDVKD come from the germline V gene. This CDR3 has 14 residues. The CDR3 DNA is TGTGCCACCGGGACAGGGGGCCAGAATGAAAAACTGTTTTTT. Translating gives CATGTGGQNEKLFF.

This clonotype was detected many times. The rearrangement joins TRBV4-1 to TRBJ2-7; D is uncertain. V was clipped by 5 bases and J by 3 bases, with 17 bases between them. Germline loops: CDR1 MGHRA, CDR2 YSYEKL. This CDR3 is built from 15 residues. Here the CDR3 DNA reads TGCGCCAGCAGCTCAGCCCCGGGTCGAGTCTACGAGCAGTACTTC. It is translated as CASSSAPGRVYEQYF.

Comments on this clonotype: Given a much more abundant clone one base away, this may be a read error. The chain uses TRBV20-1 and TRBJ2-5, with a possible D match to TRBD1 (5 bases). Trimming removed 1 base at V and 10 bases at J, with 10 bases between. This CDR3 spans 11 amino acids. Germline V gene data show CDR1 as DFQATT and CDR2 as SNEGSKA (reference sequence). The CDR3 DNA sequence: TGCAGTGCTAGAGTTCTAGGGGTCCAGTACTTC. It specifies CSARVLGVQYF.

This clonotype was seen ten or more times. This chain connects TRBV6-5 to TRBJ1-1; D not certain. This CDR3 is 14 amino acids long. CDR1 MNHEY and CDR2 SVGAGI come from the germline V gene. V gave up 0 bases and J gave up 4 bases, with 9 bases separating them. CDR3: CASSYSYPGTEAFF. The CDR3 nucleotides read TGTGCCAGCAGTTACTCGTATCCAGGCACTGAAGCTTTCTTT.

Concerning this clonotype: The junction differs from germline at one of its ends, possibly a read error. DNA for the CDR3: TGCAGTGCTAGGGAAACTCCGGGACTAGCGGGAGATGGGCCCACAGATACGCGGTATTTT. Amino acids: CSARETPGLAGDGPTDTRYF. The V and J genes are TRBV20-1 and TRBJ2-3; 14 bases fit TRBD2. The CDR3 spans 20 residues. Per germline, CDR1 DFQATT and CDR2 SNEGSKA (reference sequence).

The chain links TRBV7-9 to TRBJ1-3, with D possibly being TRBD1 (5 bases). CDR3 length: 15 residues. The V gene lost 5 bases and the J gene lost 7 bases, with 18 bases spanning the gap. Germline V lookup: CDR1 SEHNR, CDR2 FQNEAQ (reference sequence). CDR3 sequence reads: CASSHPRDEGNTIYF. CDR3 coding DNA: TGTGCCAGCAGCCACCCCCGGGACGAGGGGAACACCATATATTTT.

Many counts were recorded for this clonotype. The rearrangement joins TRBV2 to TRBJ1-1, with 8 bases matching TRBD1. CDR1 and CDR2 (germline): SNHLY, FYNNEI. V shed 8 bases and J 4 bases; nucleotides not matched to a gene: 9. This CDR3 spans 14 amino acids. This chain's CDR3 is CASYLDRGFTEAFF. The CDR3 DNA reads as TGTGCCAGCTACTTAGACAGGGGCTTCACTGAAGCTTTCTTT.

J is TRBJ2-7 and V is TRBV5-5; 11 bases are shared with TRBD1. This CDR3 has 15 residues. The V and J ends lost 4 bases and 5 bases, in that order; junction bases with no gene match: 8. Looked up from germline, CDR1 is SGHKS and CDR2 is YYEKEE (reference sequence). The CDR3 is CASSIGRTGGHEQYF. The CDR3 region has the DNA TGTGCCAGCAGCATAGGTCGGACAGGGGGCCACGAGCAGTACTTC.

Note on this clonotype: The junction departs from the called germline gene at one end, perhaps through a read error. The rearrangement links TRBV20-1 to TRBJ2-1; 10 bases line up with TRBD1. CDR1 DFQATT and CDR2 SNEGSKA come from the germline V gene (reference sequence). The CDR3 runs 15 residues. DNA of the CDR3: TGCAGTGTTAGAGATTGGGACAGGGGTGGTAATGAGCAGTTCTTC. This translates into CSVRDWDRGGNEQFF.

The chain links TRBV4-3 to TRBJ2-7; TRBD1 matches 8 bases. The germline V gene has CDR1 LGHNA and CDR2 YSLEER. Trimming cost V 3 bases and J 0 bases; bases outside gene matches: 1. The CDR3 covers 14 residues. The CDR3 sequence is CASSHTGGSYEQYF. The CDR3 nucleotides are TGCGCCAGCAGCCACACAGGGGGCTCCTACGAGCAGTACTTC.

Turning to this clonotype: The germline gene is not matched at one end of the junction; a read error may be the cause. V is TRBV2 and J is TRBJ2-2, with D maybe TRBD1 (10 bases). CDR3 size: 21 residues. Germline-derived CDR1 and CDR2 are SNHLY and FYNNEI. The CDR3 is CASAGTGVWVAGETNTGGLFF. CDR3 nucleotide sequence: TGTGCCAGCGCCGGGACAGGGGTTTGGGTAGCGGGAGAGACGAACACCGGGGGGCTGTTTTTT.

The rearrangement uses TRBV12-3 or TRBV12-4 and TRBJ2-3; D gene ambiguous. Between the trimmed V and J ends, which lost 7 bases and 0 bases, there was a span of 14 bases. The CDR3 covers 15 residues. Here the CDR3 DNA reads TGTGCCAGCAAAAGAACGCACTCTAGCACAGATACGCAGTATTTT. Translating it yields CASKRTHSSTDTQYF.

The chain combines TRBV20-1 with TRBJ2-1; either TRBD1 or TRBD2 may supply D (5 bases each). V was pared by 2 bases and J by 8 bases, with 25 bases between. This CDR3 is built from 17 residues. Germline V lookup: CDR1 DFQATT, CDR2 SNEGSKA (reference sequence). The CDR3 nucleotides are TGCAGTGCTAGACGCCCCCCCGAGACGGGGCACCTCGATGAGCAGTTCTTC. Amino acid sequence: CSARRPPETGHLDEQFF.

The rearrangement links TRBV19 to TRBJ2-1; no firm D call. The V end was cut by 3 bases, the J end by 5 bases, with 14 bases between. The CDR3 length is 15 residues. Germline CDR1 LNHDA, CDR2 SQIVND (reference sequence). As DNA, the CDR3 is TGTGCCAGTAGTATTTCCAACGGCCCACACAATGAGCAGTTCTTC. Translated, it gives CASSISNGPHNEQFF.

This clonotype was counted ten times or more. The chain combines TRBV4-3 with TRBJ2-1; TRBD1 or TRBD2 may be the D gene (5 bases each). The germline CDR1 and CDR2 sequences are LGHNA and YSLEER. This CDR3 contains 12 residues. V lost 2 bases to trimming and J lost 8 bases, with 7 bases between them. CDR3 amino acids: CASSQRGDEQFF. For the CDR3, the DNA is TGCGCCAGCAGCCAAAGAGGGGATGAGCAGTTCTTC.

The chain combines TRBV6-5 with TRBJ1-1, with D maybe TRBD1 (5 bases). CDR1 is MNHEY and CDR2 is SVGAGI in the germline V gene. Trimming cost V 0 bases and J 11 bases, with 10 bases left between them. The CDR3 is made up of 12 amino acids. The CDR3, as DNA: TGTGCCAGCAGTTACTCGGGGGATAGGGCTTTCTTT. Translating it yields CASSYSGDRAFF.

This clonotype was seen ten or more times. The rearrangement joins TRBV7-9 to TRBJ2-7; 7 nucleotides line up with TRBD2. The germline V gene encodes CDR1 SEHNR and CDR2 FQNEAQ (reference sequence). The trim removed 4 bases at V and 6 bases at J, leaving 12 bases unmatched. The CDR3 runs 15 residues. DNA for the CDR3: TGTGCCAGCAGCTCCGAGGGAGGGGCTAGCGGCGAGCAGTACTTC. Translated, it gives CASSSEGGASGEQYF. Variable domain in full (rest from reference TRBV7-9 and TRBJ2-7): DTGVSQNPRHKITKRGQNVTFRCDPISEHNRLYWYRQTLGQGPEFLTYFQNEAQLEKSRLLSDRFSAERPKGSFSTLEIQRTEQGDSAMYLCASSSEGGASGEQYFGPGTRLTVT.

This clonotype was seen ten or more times. The V call is TRBV4-3, the J call TRBJ2-3; 9 bases map to TRBD2. The trim removed 0 bases at V and 6 bases at J, leaving 10 bases unmatched. CDR1 is LGHNA, CDR2 YSLEER, per germline. CDR3 size: 17 residues. This CDR3 reads CASSQERAGGPRDTQYF. CDR3 nucleotide sequence: TGCGCCAGCAGCCAAGAGCGGGCGGGGGGGCCTCGGGATACGCAGTATTTT.

Comment on this clonotype: A much bigger clone sits one base away, suggesting this may be a read error. This CDR3 is missing its conserved last phenylalanine or tryptophan, likely due to a read error. The chain uses TRBV5-3 and TRBJ1-1, with D perhaps TRBD1 (6 bases). TRBV5-3 is flagged as an ORF with uncertain function. The CDR3 is 14 amino acids. With 8 bases removed from V and 5 bases from J, the gap between germline ends came to 19 bases. The CDR3 coding sequence is TGTGCCAGCAGCCCGGGGGCTCCCGGGACTGAAGCTTTCCTT. It encodes CASSPGAPGTEAFL.

The chain employs TRBV11-3 and TRBJ2-1; a possible D gene is TRBD2 (5 bases). V lost 4 bases and J 10 bases, leaving 11 bases between the germline ends. The CDR3 has 12 amino acids. CDR1 and CDR2 (germline): SGHNT, YENEEA. CDR3 sequence (DNA): TGTGCCAGCAGCTCCCCAGCGGCCGAGCAGTTCTTC. Protein: CASSSPAAEQFF.

The table lists this clonotype with a few counts. CDR3 amino acids: CSARPYRDSSYEQYF. CDR3 DNA: TGCAGTGCTAGACCTTACCGGGACAGCTCCTACGAGCAGTACTTC. The chain is built from TRBV20-1 and TRBJ2-7; 7 bases are shared with TRBD1. Germline-derived CDR1 and CDR2 are DFQATT and SNEGSKA (reference sequence). With 2 bases clipped from V and 0 bases from J, the junction kept 7 bases outside the gene matches. This CDR3 region has 15 residues.